This section outlines one TCR beta chain sequence together with its context. RNA transcripts provided the source from which TCR beta CDR3 regions were amplified. Initially, a first-round RT-PCR of the TCR CDR3 employed the HTBI primer set. One entry per CDR3 protein, called by TCRdb with MiXCR from the multiplex PCR reads. The sample lists more than 450,000 distinct CDR3 sequences, roughly 21% seen once, with less than 55% in the top ten. The sample is drawn from a study of T cells in Graves' hyperthyroidism and ophthalmopathy. This CDR3 is 16 amino acids long. J lost 4 bases, V lost 6 bases, and 11 bases had no gene match. Each 10 ml fresh peripheral blood draw supplied the PBMCs.

The sample taken for sequencing was blood. The gene calls are TRBV12-3 or TRBV12-4 and TRBJ2-2; 7 bases are a match to TRBD1. This TCR was recovered from a man in his forties with Graves' ophthalmopathy. CDR3 amino acids: CASRREPGQSTGELFF. In DNA, the CDR3 is TGTGCCAGCAGGAGGGAACCGGGACAGAGCACCGGGGAGCTGTTTTTT.